This TCR beta chain was sequenced during a study of cytomegalovirus exposure and HLA in healthy donors. General observations from the study: Many donors carried some public TCRs, although rarity characterized most TCR sequences.

The germline CDR1 and CDR2 sequences are SEHNR and FQNEAQ (reference sequence). Trimming removed 5 bases from V and 5 bases from J, with 8 bases in between. The CDR3 spans 12 residues. This clone was counted only a few times. The antigen is undetermined. A multiplex PCR was run with 60 Vbeta primers and 13 Jbeta primers. The table came from immunoSEQ multiplex PCR; TCRdb's copy has only in-frame clones and leaves some out. Counted here are about 52,000 clones, about three quarters occurring once; the ten biggest clones make up about 9.1%. The chain carries TRBV7-9 and TRBJ2-3, with D uncertain. This receptor was taken from a woman in her forties or fifties in good health and CMV-seronegative. Sample: PBMCs. The CDR3 nucleotides read TGTGCCAGCAGCCGTGAGGTAGATACGCAGTATTTT. This codes for CASSREVDTQYF.